Presented here are 27 T cell receptor beta chains from one specimen sequenced in a study of shared clonotypes between healthy human individuals. Libraries were prepared by immunoSEQ multiplex PCR; TCRdb keeps only in-frame clonotypes and omits some of them. The table lists some 1 million clones, 65% to 80% of them singletons. The specimen was memory CD4+ T cells sorted from blood. Subset here: CD45RA-negative fraction. These receptors originate from a man aged 18 to 35 in good health.

Remarks on this clone: Distinct nucleotide sequences in the sample also encode this CDR3. The chain carries TRBV4-3 and TRBJ2-3; the D gene is possibly TRBD1 (7 bases). V lost 0 bases, J lost 1 base, and 11 bases lay in between. The CDR3 is made up of 16 amino acids. The V gene's germline CDR1 is LGHNA and CDR2 YSLEER. CDR3 protein: CASSQEVRGGTDTQYF. DNA of the CDR3: TGCGCCAGCAGCCAAGAGGTCAGGGGGGGCACAGATACGCAGTATTTT.

This chain connects TRBV27 to TRBJ1-1, with D unresolved. The CDR3 runs to 15 residues. Trimming pared 5 bases from V and 3 bases from J, leaving 16 bases between. CDR1 MNHEY and CDR2 SMNVEV come from the germline V gene (reference sequence). CDR3: CASSGSPVGYTEAFF. Here the CDR3 DNA reads TGTGCCAGCAGTGGGAGCCCTGTAGGCTACACTGAAGCTTTCTTT.

The rearrangement links TRBV5-1 to TRBJ1-1; weak D call: TRBD1 (5 bases). Trimming shortened V by 5 bases and J by 5 bases, and 13 bases separated the two germline ends. The CDR3 has 13 amino acids. Looked up from germline, CDR1 is SGHRS and CDR2 is YFSETQ. The CDR3 protein is CASSNQGLTEAFF. The CDR3 coding sequence is TGCGCCAGCAGTAACCAGGGCCTGACTGAAGCTTTCTTT.

As concerns this clone: Other DNA variants within this sample encode the same CDR3. The chain carries TRBV7-9 and TRBJ2-7; TRBD2 is a possible D gene (5 bases). V was clipped by 4 bases and J by 5 bases, with 9 bases between them. The CDR3 contains 12 residues. Per the germline V gene, CDR1 is SEHNR and CDR2 is FQNEAQ (reference sequence). The CDR3 DNA reads TGTGCCAGCAGCTCCGTCGGGGACGAGCAGTACTTC. Translation: CASSSVGDEQYF.

This clone was detected only a few times. Other DNA sequences in the sample encode the same CDR3. The chain uses TRBV28 and TRBJ1-2, with D unresolved. The CDR3 length is 13 residues. Germline V CDR1 and CDR2: MDHEN, SYDVKM. V lost 5 bases, J lost 3 bases, and 10 bases lay in between. CDR3 residues: CASSPGPYYGYTF. CDR3 coding DNA: TGTGCCAGCAGTCCCGGACCGTACTATGGCTACACCTTC.

The chain has TRBV18 and TRBJ2-5, with 8 bases lining up with TRBD2. With 2 bases clipped from V and 7 bases from J, the junction kept 6 bases outside the gene matches. From germline, CDR1 is KGHSH and CDR2 LQKENI. CDR3 length: 14 residues. The CDR3 spells CASSPSSGRGTQYF. CDR3 nucleotide sequence: TGTGCCAGCTCACCATCGAGCGGGAGAGGGACCCAGTACTTC.

The chain couples TRBV18 to TRBJ1-4; the match to TRBD1 covers 9 bases. V trimming: 3 bases; J trimming: 5 bases; junction bases outside the gene matches: 4. In germline, CDR1 is KGHSH, CDR2 LQKENI. This CDR3 region has 15 residues. The DNA of the CDR3 is TGTGCCAGCTCACCGTCCGGGACAGGGAATGAAAAACTGTTTTTT. It specifies CASSPSGTGNEKLFF. The whole variable domain, filled in from reference TRBV18 and TRBJ1-4, reads NAGVMQNPRHLVRRRGQEARLRCSPMKGHSHVYWYRQLPEEGLKFMVYLQKENIIDESGMPKERFSAEFPKEGPSILRIQQVVRGDSAAYFCASSPSGTGNEKLFFGSGTQLSVL.

This clone came up once. J is TRBJ1-4 and V is TRBV4-1; TRBD1 matches 9 bases. Germline V gives CDR1 MGHRA, CDR2 YSYEKL. With 4 bases clipped from V and 0 bases from J, the junction kept 12 bases outside the gene matches. The CDR3 sequence is 19 residues long. Here the CDR3 reads CASSLSQGAGGATNEKLFF. The CDR3 coding sequence is TGCGCCAGCAGCCTGTCACAGGGGGCGGGGGGCGCAACTAATGAAAAACTGTTTTTT.

The chain combines TRBV28 with TRBJ1-5; no clear D gene. V lost 2 bases and J 2 bases, leaving 10 bases between the germline ends. This CDR3 region has 15 residues. CDR1 and CDR2 from the germline V gene are MDHEN and SYDVKM. CDR3 protein: CASSLMGRGNQPQHF. The CDR3 bases are TGTGCCAGCAGTTTAATGGGGAGAGGCAATCAGCCCCAGCATTTT.

V usage is TRBV4-1 and J usage is TRBJ1-5; a possible D gene is TRBD1 (5 bases). Looked up from germline, CDR1 is MGHRA and CDR2 is YSYEKL. The CDR3 contains 16 residues. The germline V and J ends were trimmed by 0 bases and 7 bases, with 16 bases remaining between them. The CDR3 region has the DNA TGCGCCAGCAGCCAAGATTCCCAGAGGGGTGGACAGCCCCAGCATTTT. It is translated as CASSQDSQRGGQPQHF.

This clone was seen repeatedly, ten times or more. The chain uses TRBV19 and TRBJ1-5; D uncertain. This CDR3 region has 14 residues. V was trimmed by 6 bases and J by 9 bases, leaving 18 bases between them. Germline CDR1 is LNHDA and CDR2 is SQIVND (reference sequence). CDR3 in amino acids: CASRPSDGYWPQHF. CDR3 bases: TGTGCCAGTAGGCCTTCGGACGGCTATTGGCCCCAGCATTTT.

V usage is TRBV29-1 and J usage is TRBJ2-1; maybe TRBD2 (6 bases). Germline V gene sequence: CDR1 SQVTM, CDR2 ANQGSEA. V lost 6 bases, J lost 3 bases, and 9 bases lay in between. The CDR3 loop spans 12 amino acids. The DNA of the CDR3 is TGCAGCGTAGGTAGCGGCTACAATGAGCAGTTCTTC. Its protein product is CSVGSGYNEQFF.

The chain employs TRBV5-4 and TRBJ1-1, with TRBD1 identical over 8 bases. The germline CDR1 and CDR2 sequences are SGHNT and YYREEE (reference sequence). With V trimmed by 1 base and J by 7 bases, 6 bases remained unmatched. The CDR3 sequence is 14 residues long. CDR3 region: CASSLRQGTGEAFF. The CDR3 DNA reads as TGTGCCAGCAGCTTGAGACAGGGGACGGGTGAAGCTTTCTTT. Drawing the rest from reference TRBV5-4 and TRBJ1-1, the complete variable domain is ETGVTQSPTHLIKTRGQQVTLRCSSQSGHNTVSWYQQALGQGPQFIFQYYREEENGRGNFPPRFSGLQFPNYSSELNVNALELDDSALYLCASSLRQGTGEAFFGQGTRLTVV.

The CDR3 region is CASLRDRKRAQYF. The CDR3 nucleotides read TGTGCCAGTCTCCGGGACAGGAAGAGGGCCCAGTACTTC. The chain combines TRBV6-1 with TRBJ2-5, with 8 bases identical to TRBD1. The CDR3 spans 13 residues. V lost 9 bases, J lost 9 bases, and 12 bases stayed unmatched. Germline CDR1 and CDR2: MNHNS and SASEGT.

The chain is built from TRBV15 and TRBJ1-1; no clear D. Germline CDR1 LNHNV, CDR2 YYDKDF (reference sequence). Between the trimmed V and J ends, which lost 1 base and 7 bases, there was a span of 22 bases. There are 17 residues in the CDR3. The CDR3 sequence: CATSRVKGSEYWFEAFF. CDR3 DNA sequence: TGTGCCACCAGCAGAGTCAAGGGTAGCGAATATTGGTTTGAAGCTTTCTTT.

Points on this clone: As the CDR3 is not closed by the conserved phenylalanine or tryptophan, this likely results from a read error. The V gene is TRBV6-5, the J gene TRBJ1-1, with a weak D call TRBD1 (5 bases). The ends were cut back, 5 bases at V and 1 base at J, with 14 bases in the middle. This CDR3 contains 15 residues. The V gene's germline CDR1 is MNHEY and CDR2 SVGAGI. In nucleotides, the CDR3 is TGTGCCAGCAGTCACCGGGACGCTGCGAACACTGAAGCTTTCTCT. The encoded protein is CASSHRDAANTEAFS.

The chain combines TRBV10-1 with TRBJ2-5; D might be TRBD1 (5 bases). In germline, CDR1 is WNHNN, CDR2 SYGVQD (reference sequence). Trimming left V 4 bases short and J 4 bases short, with 7 bases between. The CDR3 is 12 amino acids. In nucleotides, the CDR3 is TGCGCCAGCAGTGGTAGGGGAGAGACCCAGTACTTC. It specifies CASSGRGETQYF.

This clone was seen a handful of times. The chain recombines TRBV29-1 with TRBJ1-1; 8 bases match TRBD1. The CDR3 runs to 13 residues. The trim removed 7 bases at V and 5 bases at J, leaving 9 bases unmatched. CDR1 and CDR2 (germline): SQVTM, ANQGSEA. The CDR3: CSADPGGATEAFF. In DNA form, the CDR3 reads TGCAGCGCGGACCCAGGGGGCGCAACTGAAGCTTTCTTT.

This clone was seen only once. The chain couples TRBV18 to TRBJ2-7, with a tentative D call TRBD1 (6 bases). Between the trimmed V and J ends, which lost 3 bases and 3 bases, there was a span of 18 bases. There are 16 residues in the CDR3. The V gene's germline CDR1 is KGHSH and CDR2 LQKENI. The CDR3 DNA is TGTGCCAGCTCACCCTCGCGCAGCCTCAGGGGCTACGAGCAGTACTTC. Translating gives CASSPSRSLRGYEQYF.

The rearrangement joins TRBV6-6 to TRBJ1-2, with a weak D call TRBD1 (6 bases). The CDR3 has 15 residues. With 3 bases removed from V and 1 base from J, the gap between germline ends came to 12 bases. Germline V lookup: CDR1 MNHNY, CDR2 SVGAGI (reference sequence). DNA of the CDR3: TGTGCCAGCAGTTATATCGCGGACAGTAACTATGGCTACACCTTC. This gives the protein CASSYIADSNYGYTF.

The rearrangement uses TRBV5-1 and TRBJ2-2; possible D gene TRBD2, 6 bases. CDR3 length equals 14 residues. V dropped 4 bases and J dropped 4 bases, with 11 bases sitting between them. The germline CDR1 and CDR2 sequences are SGHRS and YFSETQ. CDR3 DNA sequence: TGCGCCAGCAGCCCCGGGGGTACCACCGGGGAGCTGTTTTTT. Protein: CASSPGGTTGELFF.

This chain connects TRBV6-5 to TRBJ1-2; 7 nucleotides line up with TRBD1. This CDR3 region has 13 residues. Trimming at V came to 2 bases and at J to 6 bases, leaving 3 bases not matched to a gene. CDR1 is MNHEY and CDR2 is SVGAGI in the germline V gene. The CDR3 spells CASSYIRGDGYTF. The CDR3 DNA reads TGTGCCAGCAGTTACATCAGGGGGGATGGCTACACCTTC.

The chain is built from TRBV27 and TRBJ1-2; weak D call: TRBD1 (5 bases). CDR1 and CDR2 from the germline V gene are MNHEY and SMNVEV (reference sequence). The CDR3 is made up of 15 amino acids. Trimming took off 3 bases at V and 1 base at J, with 12 bases between the two ends. CDR3 DNA sequence: TGTGCCAGCAGTTTTAGGGGCACTAGTAACTATGGCTACACCTTC. Protein: CASSFRGTSNYGYTF.

The chain joins TRBV6-5 to TRBJ2-5; D is undetermined. V gave up 4 bases and J gave up 1 base, with 4 bases separating them. CDR3 size: 12 residues. Germline-derived CDR1 and CDR2 are MNHEY and SVGAGI. CDR3 residues: CASSSTQETQYF. Written as DNA, the CDR3 is TGTGCCAGCAGTTCAACCCAAGAGACCCAGTACTTC.

This clone was observed a few times. The chain joins TRBV19 to TRBJ1-6, with no clear D. From germline, CDR1 is LNHDA and CDR2 SQIVND (reference sequence). V lost 3 bases and J lost 14, with 17 bases in between. This CDR3 has 14 residues. CDR3 bases: TGTGCCAGTAGTATTAGGACGGGCACGTCGACCCTCCACTTT. It codes for CASSIRTGTSTLHF.

This clone was found a few times. The chain is built from TRBV15 and TRBJ2-5; the match to TRBD1 covers 9 bases. The CDR3 extends over 15 amino acids. The germline CDR1 and CDR2 sequences are LNHNV and YYDKDF (reference sequence). The J segment lost 5 bases and the V segment lost 4 bases, leaving 8 bases of the junction unmatched. This CDR3 reads CATSTTGTGSETQYF. CDR3 DNA: TGTGCCACCAGCACTACCGGGACAGGGTCGGAGACCCAGTACTTC.

This chain links TRBV11-3 with TRBJ2-1, with 8 bases aligning to TRBD2. Germline loops: CDR1 SGHNT, CDR2 YENEEA. This CDR3 has 13 amino acids. The V gene end was trimmed by 3 bases and the J gene end by 9 bases; junction bases not matched to a gene: 4. CDR3 DNA sequence: TGTGCCAGCAGCTTCGGGAGGGTGGGTGAGCAGTTCTTC. It is translated as CASSFGRVGEQFF.